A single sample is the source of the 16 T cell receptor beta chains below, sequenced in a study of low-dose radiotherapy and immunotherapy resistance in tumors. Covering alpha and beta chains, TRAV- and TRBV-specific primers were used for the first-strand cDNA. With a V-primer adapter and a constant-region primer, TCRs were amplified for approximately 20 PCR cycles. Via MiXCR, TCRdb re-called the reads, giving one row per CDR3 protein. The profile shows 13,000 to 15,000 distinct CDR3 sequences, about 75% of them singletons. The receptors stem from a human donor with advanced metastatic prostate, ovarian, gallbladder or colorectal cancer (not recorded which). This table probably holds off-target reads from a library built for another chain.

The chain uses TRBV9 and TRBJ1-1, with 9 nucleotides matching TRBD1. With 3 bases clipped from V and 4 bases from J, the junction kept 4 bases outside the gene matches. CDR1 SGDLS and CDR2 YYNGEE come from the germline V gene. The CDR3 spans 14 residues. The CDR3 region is CASSARDRVTEAFF. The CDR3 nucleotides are TGTGCCAGCAGCGCCCGGGACAGGGTCACTGAAGCTTTCTTT. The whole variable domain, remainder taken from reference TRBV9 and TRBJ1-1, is DSGVTQTPKHLITATGQRVTLRCSPRSGDLSVYWYQQSLDQGLQFLIQYYNGEERAKGNILERFSAQQFPDLHSELNLSSLELGDSALYFCASSARDRVTEAFFGQGTRLTVV.

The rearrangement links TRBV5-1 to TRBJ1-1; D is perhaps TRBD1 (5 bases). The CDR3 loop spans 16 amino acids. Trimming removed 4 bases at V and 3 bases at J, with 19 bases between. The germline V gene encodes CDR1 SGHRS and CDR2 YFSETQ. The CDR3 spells CASSPLGEGVHTEAFF. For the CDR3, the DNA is TGCGCCAGCAGCCCCCTGGGGGAGGGTGTGCACACTGAAGCTTTCTTT.

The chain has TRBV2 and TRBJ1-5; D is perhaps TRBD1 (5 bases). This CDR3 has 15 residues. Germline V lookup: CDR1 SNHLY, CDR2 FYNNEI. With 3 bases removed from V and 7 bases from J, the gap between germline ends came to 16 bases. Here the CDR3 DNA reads TGTGCCAGCAGTGAGGCGCGAGGGGCAGGGCAGCCCCAGCATTTT. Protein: CASSEARGAGQPQHF. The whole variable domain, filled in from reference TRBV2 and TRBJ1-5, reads EPEVTQTPSHQVTQMGQEVILRCVPISNHLYFYWYRQILGQKVEFLVSFYNNEISEKSEIFDDQFSVERPDGSNFTLKIRSTKLEDSAMYFCASSEARGAGQPQHFGDGTRLSIL.

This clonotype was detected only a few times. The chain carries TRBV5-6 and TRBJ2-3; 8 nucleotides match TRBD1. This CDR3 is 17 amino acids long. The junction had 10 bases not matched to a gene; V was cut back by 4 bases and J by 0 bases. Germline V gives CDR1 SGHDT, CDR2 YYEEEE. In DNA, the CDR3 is TGTGCCAGCAGCCCGAAACCGGGACAGGAGAGCACAGATACGCAGTATTTT. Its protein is CASSPKPGQESTDTQYF. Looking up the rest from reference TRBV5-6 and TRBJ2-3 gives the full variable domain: DAGVTQSPTHLIKTRGQQVTLRCSPKSGHDTVSWYQQALGQGPQFIFQYYEEEERQRGNFPDRFSGHQFPNYSSELNVNALLLGDSALYLCASSPKPGQESTDTQYFGPGTRLTVL.

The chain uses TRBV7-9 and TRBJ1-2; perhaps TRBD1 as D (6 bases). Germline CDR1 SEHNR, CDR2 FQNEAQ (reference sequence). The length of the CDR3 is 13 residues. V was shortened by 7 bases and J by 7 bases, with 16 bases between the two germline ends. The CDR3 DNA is TGTGCCAGCACACAAGGGGGGTTTGGTGGCTACACCTTC. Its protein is CASTQGGFGGYTF.

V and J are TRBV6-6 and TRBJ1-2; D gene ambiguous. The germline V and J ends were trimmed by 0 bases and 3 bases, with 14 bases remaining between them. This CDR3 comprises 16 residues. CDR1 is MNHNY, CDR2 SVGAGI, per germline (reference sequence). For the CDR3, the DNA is TGTGCCAGCAGTTACTCGTCAGAGTTGCATTACTATGGCTACACCTTC. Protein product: CASSYSSELHYYGYTF.

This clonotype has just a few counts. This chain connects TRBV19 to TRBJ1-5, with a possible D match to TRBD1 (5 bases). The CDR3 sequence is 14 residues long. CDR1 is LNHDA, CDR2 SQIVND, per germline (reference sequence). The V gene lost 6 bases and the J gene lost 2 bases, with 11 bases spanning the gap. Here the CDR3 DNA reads TGTGCCAGTAGCGAAACAGGAGGCAATCAGCCCCAGCATTTT. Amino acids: CASSETGGNQPQHF. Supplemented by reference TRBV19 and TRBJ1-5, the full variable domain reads DGGITQSPKYLFRKEGQNVTLSCEQNLNHDAMYWYRQDPGQGLRLIYYSQIVNDFQKGDIAEGYSVSREKKESFPLTVTSAQKNPTAFYLCASSETGGNQPQHFGDGTRLSIL.

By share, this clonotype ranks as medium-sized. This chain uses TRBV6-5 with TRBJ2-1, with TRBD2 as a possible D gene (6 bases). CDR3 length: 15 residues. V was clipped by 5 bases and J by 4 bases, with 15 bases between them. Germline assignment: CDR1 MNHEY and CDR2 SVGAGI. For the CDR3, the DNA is TGTGCCAGCAGTCCCCGAGGGGAGGAATACAATGAGCAGTTCTTC. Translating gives CASSPRGEEYNEQFF.

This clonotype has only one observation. DNA for the CDR3: TGTGCCAGCAGCGACGGACAGGGAGGGACTGAAGCTTTCTTT. It codes for CASSDGQGGTEAFF. The J gene is TRBJ1-1, the V gene TRBV6-6; 8 nucleotides line up with TRBD1. The V segment lost 6 bases and the J segment 5 bases; nucleotides outside the gene matches: 8. The CDR3 contains 14 residues. Germline V lookup: CDR1 MNHNY, CDR2 SVGAGI (reference sequence).

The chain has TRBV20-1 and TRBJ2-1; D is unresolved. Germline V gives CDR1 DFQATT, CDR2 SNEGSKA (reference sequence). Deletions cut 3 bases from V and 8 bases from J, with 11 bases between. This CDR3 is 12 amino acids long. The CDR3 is CSARGPSDEQFF. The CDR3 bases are TGCAGTGCTAGGGGCCCTTCGGATGAGCAGTTCTTC.

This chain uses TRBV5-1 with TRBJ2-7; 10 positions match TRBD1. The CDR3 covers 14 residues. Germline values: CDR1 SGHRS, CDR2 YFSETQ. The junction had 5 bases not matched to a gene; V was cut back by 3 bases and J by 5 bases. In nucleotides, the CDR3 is TGCGCCAGCAGCTCTCCGGACAGGGGGAACGAGCAGTACTTC. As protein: CASSSPDRGNEQYF.

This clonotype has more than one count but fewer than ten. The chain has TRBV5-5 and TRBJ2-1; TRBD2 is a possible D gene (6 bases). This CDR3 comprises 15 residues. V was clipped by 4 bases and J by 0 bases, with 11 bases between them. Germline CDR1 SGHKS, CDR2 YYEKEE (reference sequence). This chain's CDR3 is CASSPRGFSYNEQFF. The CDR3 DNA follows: TGTGCCAGCAGCCCTCGGGGGTTCTCCTACAATGAGCAGTTCTTC. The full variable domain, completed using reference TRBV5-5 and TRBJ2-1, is DAGVTQSPTHLIKTRGQQVTLRCSPISGHKSVSWYQQVLGQGPQFIFQYYEKEERGRGNFPDRFSARQFPNYSSELNVNALLLGDSALYLCASSPRGFSYNEQFFGPGTRLTVL.

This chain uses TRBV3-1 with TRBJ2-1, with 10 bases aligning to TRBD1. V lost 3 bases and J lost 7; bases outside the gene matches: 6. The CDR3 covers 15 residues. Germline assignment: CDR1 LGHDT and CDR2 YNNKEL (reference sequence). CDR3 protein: CASSQMGQGKNEQFF. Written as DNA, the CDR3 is TGTGCCAGCAGCCAGATGGGACAGGGGAAAAATGAGCAGTTCTTC.

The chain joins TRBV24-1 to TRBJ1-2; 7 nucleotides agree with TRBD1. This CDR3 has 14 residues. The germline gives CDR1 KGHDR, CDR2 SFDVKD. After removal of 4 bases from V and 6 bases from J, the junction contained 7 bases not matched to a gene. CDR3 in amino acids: CATSDSGTANGYTF. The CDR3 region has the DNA TGTGCCACCAGTGACTCCGGGACAGCCAATGGCTACACCTTC.

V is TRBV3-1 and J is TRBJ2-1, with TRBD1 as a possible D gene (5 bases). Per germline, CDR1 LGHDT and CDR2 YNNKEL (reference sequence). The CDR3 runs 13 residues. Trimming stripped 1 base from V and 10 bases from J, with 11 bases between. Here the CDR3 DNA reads TGTGCCAGCAGCCAAGTAGGGGTATGGGAGCAGTTCTTC. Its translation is CASSQVGVWEQFF.

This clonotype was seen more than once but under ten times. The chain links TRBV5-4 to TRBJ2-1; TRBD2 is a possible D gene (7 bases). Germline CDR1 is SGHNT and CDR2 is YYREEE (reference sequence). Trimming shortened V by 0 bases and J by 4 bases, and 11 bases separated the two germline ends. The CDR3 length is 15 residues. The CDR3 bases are TGTGCCAGCAGCTTGGGCGGGGGCCAGTACAATGAGCAGTTCTTC. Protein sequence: CASSLGGGQYNEQFF.